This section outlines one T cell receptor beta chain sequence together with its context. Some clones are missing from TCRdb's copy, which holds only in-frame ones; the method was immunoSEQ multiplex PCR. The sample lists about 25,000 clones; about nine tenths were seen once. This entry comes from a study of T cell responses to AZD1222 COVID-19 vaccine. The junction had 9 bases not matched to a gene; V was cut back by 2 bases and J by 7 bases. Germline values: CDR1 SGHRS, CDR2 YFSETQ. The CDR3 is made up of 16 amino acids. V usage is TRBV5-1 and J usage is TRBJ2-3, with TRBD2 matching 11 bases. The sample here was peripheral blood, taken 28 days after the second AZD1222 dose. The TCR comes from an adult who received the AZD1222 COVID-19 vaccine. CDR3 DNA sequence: TGCGCCAGCAGCTTAGAGTCTAGCGGGAGGTGGAATACGCAGTATTTT. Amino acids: CASSLESSGRWNTQYF.